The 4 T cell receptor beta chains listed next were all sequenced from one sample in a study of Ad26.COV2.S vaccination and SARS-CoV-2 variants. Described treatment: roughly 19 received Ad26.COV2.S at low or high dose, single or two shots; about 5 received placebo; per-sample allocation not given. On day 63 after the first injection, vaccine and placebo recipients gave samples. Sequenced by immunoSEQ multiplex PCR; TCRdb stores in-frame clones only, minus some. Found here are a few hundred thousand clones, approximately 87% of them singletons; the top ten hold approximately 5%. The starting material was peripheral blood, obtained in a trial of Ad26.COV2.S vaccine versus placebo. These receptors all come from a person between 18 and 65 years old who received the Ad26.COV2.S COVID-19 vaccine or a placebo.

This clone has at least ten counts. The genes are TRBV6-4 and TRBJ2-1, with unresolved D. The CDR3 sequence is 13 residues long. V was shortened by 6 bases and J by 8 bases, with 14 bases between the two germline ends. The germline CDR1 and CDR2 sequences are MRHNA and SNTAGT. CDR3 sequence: CASSPSPTDEQFF. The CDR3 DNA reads TGTGCCAGCAGCCCTTCCCCGACGGATGAGCAGTTCTTC.

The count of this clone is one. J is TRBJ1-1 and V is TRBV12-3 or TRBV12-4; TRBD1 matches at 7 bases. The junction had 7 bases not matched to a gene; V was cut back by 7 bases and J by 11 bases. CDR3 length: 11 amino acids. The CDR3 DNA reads TGTGCCAGCATACAGGGGAAGGGCGCTTTCTTT. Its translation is CASIQGKGAFF.

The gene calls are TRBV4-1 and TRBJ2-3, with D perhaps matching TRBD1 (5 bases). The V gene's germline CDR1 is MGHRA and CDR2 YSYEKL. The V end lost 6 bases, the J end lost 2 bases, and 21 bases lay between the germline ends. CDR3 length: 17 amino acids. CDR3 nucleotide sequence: TGCGCCAGCAGGCATGTGGGGCAGGCCCCTACCACAGATACGCAGTATTTT. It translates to CASRHVGQAPTTDTQYF.

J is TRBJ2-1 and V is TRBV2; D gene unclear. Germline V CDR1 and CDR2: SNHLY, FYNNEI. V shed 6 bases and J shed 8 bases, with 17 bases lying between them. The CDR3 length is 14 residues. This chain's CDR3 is CASSYHPTYYEQFF. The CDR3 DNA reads TGTGCCAGCAGCTATCACCCCACTTACTATGAGCAGTTCTTC. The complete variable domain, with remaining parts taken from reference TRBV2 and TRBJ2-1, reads EPEVTQTPSHQVTQMGQEVILRCVPISNHLYFYWYRQILGQKVEFLVSFYNNEISEKSEIFDDQFSVERPDGSNFTLKIRSTKLEDSAMYFCASSYHPTYYEQFFGPGTRLTVL.